Listed here are 23 T cell receptor beta chains from one sample, sequenced in a study of early T cells in non-severe SARS-CoV-2 infection. TCRdb used MiXCR to reprocess the 5' RACE reads, holding one entry per CDR3 protein. The repertoire has about 94,000 distinct CDR3 sequences, 13% of them found once; the top ten carry 2% to 2.5%. The sequenced sample was whole blood. These receptors all stem from an adult who was a healthcare worker with PCR-confirmed SARS-CoV-2 infection or an uninfected control (not recorded which).

On this clonotype itself: The CDR3 ends on some other residue instead of the conserved phenylalanine or tryptophan, so this is likely a read error. The rearrangement joins TRBV11-2 to TRBJ2-7, with 7 bases matching TRBD1. In germline, CDR1 is SGHAT, CDR2 FQNNGV. Losses at the gene ends were 3 bases for V and 2 bases for J; bases not matched to a gene: 13. This CDR3 contains 17 residues. In DNA form, the CDR3 reads TGTGCCAGCAGCTTGGGGCCCGGGACAGTACCTACCTACGAGCAGTACTAC. Residues: CASSLGPGTVPTYEQYY.

This clonotype was observed many times. The genes are TRBV4-2 and TRBJ2-1; no definite D call. Looked up from germline, CDR1 is LGHNA and CDR2 is YNFKEQ. Trimming pared 0 bases from V and 8 bases from J, leaving 8 bases between. CDR3 length: 13 amino acids. CDR3 in amino acids: CASSQERADEQFF. As DNA, the CDR3 is TGTGCCAGCAGCCAAGAAAGGGCTGATGAGCAGTTCTTC.

This clonotype has ten or more counts. This sequence joins TRBV28 and TRBJ2-7, with 8 bases lining up with TRBD2. The germline CDR1 and CDR2 sequences are MDHEN and SYDVKM. The ends lost 8 bases at V and 2 bases at J; junction bases unmatched: 8. The CDR3 extends over 14 amino acids. This CDR3 reads CASRPGGPPYEQYF. The CDR3 DNA reads as TGTGCCAGCCGTCCGGGAGGGCCCCCCTACGAGCAGTACTTC.

This clonotype was observed at least ten times. The chain employs TRBV11-2 and TRBJ2-3; D remains unclear. The CDR3 sequence is 14 residues long. Germline loops: CDR1 SGHAT, CDR2 FQNNGV. V lost 3 bases to trimming and J lost 5 bases, with 12 bases between them. CDR3 loop: CASSLFTARDTQYF. As DNA, the CDR3 is TGTGCCAGCAGCTTGTTTACAGCCAGAGATACGCAGTATTTT.

The rearrangement links TRBV28 to TRBJ2-5; 11 nucleotides line up with TRBD2. Germline V gives CDR1 MDHEN, CDR2 SYDVKM. The junction had 7 bases not matched to a gene; V was cut back by 2 bases and J by 5 bases. CDR3 length equals 16 residues. CDR3 in amino acids: CASSLLGSGGAETQYF. The CDR3 nucleotides are TGTGCCAGCAGTTTACTCGGTAGCGGGGGGGCCGAGACCCAGTACTTC.

The chain uses TRBV6-5 and TRBJ2-2, with D tentatively TRBD1 or TRBD2 (6 bases each). Germline CDR1 reads MNHEY; CDR2 reads SVGAGI. CDR3 length equals 14 residues. V gave up 5 bases and J gave up 3 bases, with 10 bases separating them. This CDR3 reads CASSTGAHTGELFF. CDR3 sequence (DNA): TGTGCCAGCAGTACGGGGGCCCACACCGGGGAGCTGTTTTTT.

This clonotype was picked up many times. The chain carries TRBV12-3 or TRBV12-4 and TRBJ2-2; D is unresolved. V was shortened by 5 bases and J by 6 bases, with 10 bases between the two germline ends. CDR3 length equals 13 residues. CDR3 loop: CASSTRWAGELFF. CDR3 nucleotide sequence: TGTGCCAGCAGTACCCGGTGGGCCGGGGAGCTGTTTTTT.

This chain's CDR3 is CASSQGGYNEQFF. CDR3 nucleotide sequence: TGTGCCAGCAGCCAGGGGGGATACAATGAGCAGTTCTTC. The V and J genes are TRBV3-1 and TRBJ2-1, with D tentatively TRBD2 (6 bases). The CDR3 consists of 13 residues. The germline gives CDR1 LGHDT, CDR2 YNNKEL (reference sequence). Trimming took off 3 bases at V and 4 bases at J, with 7 bases between the two ends.

This clonotype showed up just a few times. The CDR3 nucleotides are TGTGCCAGCAGCCAAGATACGGGACTAGCGGGGGGGCCGGGAGATACGCAGTATTTT. It encodes CASSQDTGLAGGPGDTQYF. This rearrangement joins TRBV4-2 to TRBJ2-3; 16 nucleotides agree with TRBD2. V shed 0 bases and J 5 bases; nucleotides not matched to a gene: 8. There are 19 residues in the CDR3. In germline, CDR1 is LGHNA, CDR2 YNFKEQ.

This clonotype was picked up a small number of times. The chain links TRBV7-9 to TRBJ2-7; D is perhaps TRBD2 (7 bases). Germline CDR1 is SEHNR and CDR2 is FQNEAQ (reference sequence). The CDR3 extends over 16 amino acids. Trimming left V 0 bases short and J 3 bases short, with 15 bases between. This CDR3 is CASSLAGGLSYYEQYF. DNA for the CDR3: TGTGCCAGCAGCTTAGCGGGGGGGCTGTCCTACTACGAGCAGTACTTC.

This clonotype was detected many times. V usage is TRBV12-3 or TRBV12-4 and J usage is TRBJ2-1; D may be TRBD2 (5 bases). The CDR3 extends over 13 amino acids. V was cut by 5 bases and J by 10 bases, with 15 bases left in between. The DNA of the CDR3 is TGTGCCAGCAGTCCCGGACTCGAACGGGAGCAGTTCTTC. Amino acid sequence: CASSPGLEREQFF.

This clonotype is a singleton in its sample. This CDR3 is missing its conserved last phenylalanine or tryptophan, likely due to a read error. The chain combines TRBV6-5 with TRBJ2-7; no firm D call. CDR1 and CDR2 (germline): MNHEY, SVGAGI. Trimming removed 0 bases at V and 1 base at J, with 10 bases between. This CDR3 has 15 amino acids. In DNA form, the CDR3 reads TGTGCCAGCAGTTACTCGGTGCTGGGTTCCTACGAGCAGTACCTC. It is translated as CASSYSVLGSYEQYL.

This rearrangement joins TRBV29-1 to TRBJ1-1, with 7 bases identical to TRBD1. The CDR3 has 12 residues. In germline, CDR1 is SQVTM, CDR2 ANQGSEA. Unmatched junction bases numbered 7, after V lost 7 bases and J lost 5 bases. This CDR3 is CSATGSGTEAFF. The DNA of the CDR3 is TGCAGCGCGACAGGGTCGGGGACTGAAGCTTTCTTT.

This clonotype was seen many times. J is TRBJ2-3 and V is TRBV20-1; a weak D match, TRBD2 (6 bases). Trimming pared 6 bases from V and 2 bases from J, leaving 15 bases between. In germline, CDR1 is DFQATT, CDR2 SNEGSKA (reference sequence). The CDR3 sequence is 14 residues long. In DNA form, the CDR3 reads TGCAGTGCGGCTGGCGCGGGGACCACAGATACGCAGTATTTT. Translation: CSAAGAGTTDTQYF.

At least ten counts were recorded for this clonotype. The chain employs TRBV11-3 and TRBJ2-1; 12 positions agree with TRBD2. The CDR3 length is 16 residues. V was clipped by 6 bases and J by 1 base; unmatched bases: 4. The V gene's germline CDR1 is SGHNT and CDR2 YENEEA. CDR3 bases: TGTGCCAGCAGTTCTAGCGGGGGGGTATCCTACAATGAGCAGTTCTTC. Translating gives CASSSSGGVSYNEQFF.

The V gene is TRBV5-5, the J gene TRBJ1-5, with D hard to call. The CDR3 is 14 residues long. Per germline, CDR1 SGHKS and CDR2 YYEKEE (reference sequence). V was pared by 3 bases and J by 0 bases, with 7 bases between. CDR3 sequence: CASSSLYSNQPQHF. For the CDR3, the DNA is TGTGCCAGCAGCTCCCTCTATAGCAATCAGCCCCAGCATTTT.

This clonotype was seen ten or more times. The CDR3 protein is CASSLSGVQYF. As DNA, the CDR3 is TGTGCCAGCAGCTTGTCGGGGGTGCAGTACTTC. V gene TRBV7-9 combines with J gene TRBJ2-7; D is possibly TRBD2 (6 bases). There are 11 residues in the CDR3. Germline values: CDR1 SEHNR, CDR2 FQNEAQ (reference sequence). Trimming removed 3 bases from V and 9 bases from J, with 9 bases in between.

This clonotype came up many times. DNA of the CDR3: TGTGCCAGCTCACCCGGGTCGAGCGCTGAGCAGTACTTC. As protein: CASSPGSSAEQYF. The chain uses TRBV18 and TRBJ2-7; D remains ambiguous. V lost 3 bases and J lost 7, with 13 bases in between. Germline CDR1 reads KGHSH; CDR2 reads LQKENI. The CDR3 loop spans 13 amino acids.

The table lists this clonotype with a few counts. This chain uses TRBV4-1 with TRBJ2-2; 7 nucleotides agree with TRBD1. J lost 5 bases, V lost 3 bases, and 6 bases had no gene match. This CDR3 is 15 amino acids long. CDR1 and CDR2 from the germline V gene are MGHRA and YSYEKL. The chain's CDR3 is CASSHGDSRTGELFF. In nucleotides, the CDR3 is TGCGCCAGCAGCCATGGGGACAGTAGGACCGGGGAGCTGTTTTTT.

This clonotype was picked up a small number of times. This chain links TRBV29-1 with TRBJ2-7; possible D gene TRBD1, 5 bases. Trimming left V 8 bases short and J 1 base short, with 15 bases between. There are 13 residues in the CDR3. Per germline, CDR1 SQVTM and CDR2 ANQGSEA. The CDR3 DNA reads TGCAGCTTCTTGAATCCAGGGTCCTACGAGCAGTACTTC. Its translation is CSFLNPGSYEQYF.

This clonotype was observed a few times. The gene calls are TRBV3-2 and TRBJ2-6; no DNA check was done on the table's D call, TRBD1. TRBV3-2 is a listed pseudogene. The CDR3 sequence is 18 residues long. This CDR3 reads CASSQVGTRADGANVLTF. CDR3 DNA sequence: TGTGCCAGCAGCCAAGTGGGGACAAGGGCTGACGGGGCCAACGTCCTGACTTTC.

This clonotype has ten or more counts. The chain links TRBV19 to TRBJ1-5, with a tentative D call TRBD1 (5 bases). The CDR3 consists of 14 residues. Trimming took off 1 base at V and 5 bases at J, with 9 bases between the two ends. The V gene's germline CDR1 is LNHDA and CDR2 SQIVND (reference sequence). The CDR3 DNA reads TGTGCCAGTAGTATAGGGGGCCGCGATCAGCCCCAGCATTTT. This encodes CASSIGGRDQPQHF.

This clonotype showed up just a few times. This chain connects TRBV12-3 or TRBV12-4 to TRBJ2-2; a possible D gene is TRBD1 (5 bases). The CDR3 length is 13 residues. V lost 4 bases, J lost 6 bases, and 9 bases lay in between. Here the CDR3 reads CASSSWGPGELFF. In nucleotides, the CDR3 is TGTGCCAGCAGTTCTTGGGGCCCCGGGGAGCTGTTTTTT.